The clone carrying this TCR beta chain turned up a few times. No antigen is known for it. This sample's TCRbeta library carried unique molecular identifier barcodes. One entry per CDR3 protein results from TCRdb running MiXCR on the PCR reads. The sample lists fewer than 750,000 distinct CDR3 sequences, 27% occurring once. This sample is drawn from a study of T-cell reconstitution after alpha-beta-depleted transplantation in children. The study, taken as a whole, reports: The authors attributed T-cell counts and diversity one year after transplant mostly to newly produced T cells. For some patients, TCRbeta diversity was high at day 60 because of recipient T cells and thymic progenitors that survived. About two months after transplant, alpha-beta T cells reportedly came from several hundred expanded graft clones.

The V end was cut by 3 bases, the J end by 5 bases, with 6 bases between. CDR1 DFQATT and CDR2 SNEGSKA come from the germline V gene (reference sequence). The length of the CDR3 is 11 residues. This chain connects TRBV20-1 to TRBJ2-3; D unresolved. Sample: PBMCs, taken before TCRalphabeta/CD19-depleted stem cell transplant. The sequence was obtained from a boy in the first two years of life with Wiskott-Aldrich syndrome, due to receive a stem cell transplant. The CDR3 region has the DNA TGCAGTGCTAGGGTGGGAGATACGCAGTATTTT. Its protein product is CSARVGDTQYF.